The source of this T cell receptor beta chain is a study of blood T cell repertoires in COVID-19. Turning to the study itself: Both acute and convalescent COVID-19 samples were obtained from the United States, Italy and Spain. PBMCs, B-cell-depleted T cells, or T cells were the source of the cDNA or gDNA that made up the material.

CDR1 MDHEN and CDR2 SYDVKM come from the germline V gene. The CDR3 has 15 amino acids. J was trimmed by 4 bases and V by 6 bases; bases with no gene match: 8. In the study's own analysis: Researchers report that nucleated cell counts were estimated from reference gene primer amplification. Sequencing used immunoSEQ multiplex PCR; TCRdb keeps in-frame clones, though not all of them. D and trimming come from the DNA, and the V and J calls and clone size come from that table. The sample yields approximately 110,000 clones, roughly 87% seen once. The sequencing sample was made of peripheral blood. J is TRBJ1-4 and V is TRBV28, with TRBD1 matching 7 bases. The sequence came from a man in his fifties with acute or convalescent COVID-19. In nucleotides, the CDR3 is TGTGCCAGCAGGGGGACAGTTGGGATTAATGAAAAACTGTTTTTT. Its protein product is CASRGTVGINEKLFF.